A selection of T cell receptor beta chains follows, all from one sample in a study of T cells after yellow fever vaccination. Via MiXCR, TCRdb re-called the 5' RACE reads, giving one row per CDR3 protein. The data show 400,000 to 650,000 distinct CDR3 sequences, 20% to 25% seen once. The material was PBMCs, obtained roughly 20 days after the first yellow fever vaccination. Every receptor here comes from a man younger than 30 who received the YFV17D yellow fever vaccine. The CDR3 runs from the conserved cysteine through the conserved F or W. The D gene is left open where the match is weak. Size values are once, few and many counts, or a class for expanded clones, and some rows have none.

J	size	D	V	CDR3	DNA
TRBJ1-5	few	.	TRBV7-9	CASSPPGGTNQPQHF	TGTGCCAGCAGCCCACCGGGGGGGACGAACCAGCCCCAGCATTTT
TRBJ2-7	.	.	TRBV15	CATSRDPSDGQYF	TGTGCCACCAGCAGAGATCCATCCGATGGGCAGTACTTC
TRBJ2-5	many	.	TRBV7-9	CASSSKETQYF	TGTGCCAGCAGCTCCAAAGAGACCCAGTACTTC
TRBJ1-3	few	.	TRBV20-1	CSAIRGSGNTIYF	TGCAGTGCCATCAGGGGCTCTGGAAACACCATATATTTT
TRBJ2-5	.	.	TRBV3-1	CASSQEVWQETQYF	TGTGCCAGCAGCCAAGAAGTGTGGCAAGAGACCCAGTACTTC
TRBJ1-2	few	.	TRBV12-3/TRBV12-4	CASSAGWVEGYTF	TGTGCCAGCAGTGCGGGGTGGGTGGAAGGCTACACCTTC
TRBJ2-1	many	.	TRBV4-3	CASSPGTSSYNEQFF	TGTGCCAGCAGCCCCGGGACCTCATCCTACAATGAGCAGTTCTTC
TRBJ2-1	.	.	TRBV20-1	CSARGAWTYNEQFF	TGCAGTGCAAGGGGGGCCTGGACCTACAATGAGCAGTTCTTC
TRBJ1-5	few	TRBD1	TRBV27	CASSSGLRTGRNQPQHF	TGTGCCAGCAGTTCCGGCCTACGGACAGGGCGGAATCAGCCCCAGCATTTT
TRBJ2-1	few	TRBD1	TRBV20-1	CSARDHRQGIYNEQFF	TGCAGTGCTAGAGATCACAGACAGGGAATCTACAATGAGCAGTTCTTC
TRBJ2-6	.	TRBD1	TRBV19	CASSPATGDGANVLTF	TGTGCCAGTAGTCCCGCTACAGGGGATGGGGCCAACGTCCTGACTTTC
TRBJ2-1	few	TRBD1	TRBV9	CASSPRQLQGAHNEQFF	TGTGCCAGCAGCCCCCGCCAGTTACAGGGGGCGCACAATGAGCAGTTCTTC
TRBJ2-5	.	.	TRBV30	CAWSFARETQYF	TGTGCCTGGAGTTTTGCCAGAGAGACCCAGTACTTC
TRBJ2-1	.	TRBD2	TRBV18	CASSPLTSGGNEQFF	TGTGCCAGCTCACCTCTGACTAGCGGGGGTAATGAGCAGTTCTTC
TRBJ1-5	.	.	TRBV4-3	CASSQGPGGYGDQPQHF	TGCGCCAGCAGCCAAGGGCCCGGGGGCTATGGCGATCAGCCCCAGCATTTT
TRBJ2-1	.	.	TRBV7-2	CASSFGFSYNEQFF	TGTGCCAGCAGCTTCGGATTCTCCTACAATGAGCAGTTCTTC
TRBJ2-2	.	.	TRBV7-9	CASSFRGRELFF	TGTGCCAGCAGCTTCAGGGGTCGGGAGCTGTTTTTT
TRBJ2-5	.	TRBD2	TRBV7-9	CASSPVAGPQETQYF	TGTGCCAGCAGCCCCGTAGCGGGACCGCAAGAGACCCAGTACTTC
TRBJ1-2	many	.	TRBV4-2	CASSQRGGTKVGYGYTF	TGTGCCAGCAGCCAACGGGGAGGGACTAAGGTCGGCTATGGCTACACCTTC
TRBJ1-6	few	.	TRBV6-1	CASRPTTGSRSPLHF	TGTGCCAGCAGACCGACGACAGGCTCAAGGTCACCCCTCCACTTT
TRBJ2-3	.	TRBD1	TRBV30	CAWSDDRALDTQYF	TGTGCCTGGAGTGATGACAGGGCTTTGGATACGCAGTATTTT
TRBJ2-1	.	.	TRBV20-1	CSATQEGSSYNEQFF	TGCAGTGCTACCCAGGAGGGTAGTTCCTACAATGAGCAGTTCTTC
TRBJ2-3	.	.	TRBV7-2	CASSLVGSSSTDTQYF	TGTGCCAGCAGCTTAGTGGGCAGCTCCAGCACAGATACGCAGTATTTT
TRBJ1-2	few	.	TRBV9	CASSVGEDEGIYGYTF	TGTGCCAGCAGCGTAGGAGAAGACGAAGGAATCTATGGCTACACCTTC
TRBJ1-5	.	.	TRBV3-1	CASSQGAGAVQPQHF	TGTGCCAGCAGCCAAGGAGCCGGGGCCGTCCAGCCCCAGCATTTT
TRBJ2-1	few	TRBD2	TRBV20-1	CSARHYSGGTCF	TGCAGTGCTAGACACTATAGCGGGGGGACCTGCTTC
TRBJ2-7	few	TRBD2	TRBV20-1	CSARTGTSGYEQYF	TGCAGTGCTAGGACCGGGACTAGCGGCTACGAGCAGTACTTC
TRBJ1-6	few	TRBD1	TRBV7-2	CASSRTGSGSPLHF	TGTGCCAGCAGCAGGACAGGGTCGGGATCACCCCTCCACTTT
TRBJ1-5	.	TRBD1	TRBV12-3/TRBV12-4	CASTLQGVTQPQHF	TGTGCCAGCACGTTACAGGGGGTAACTCAGCCCCAGCATTTT
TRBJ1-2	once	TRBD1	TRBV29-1	CSVGTGSDGYTF	TGCAGCGTTGGGACAGGGTCGGATGGCTACACCTTC
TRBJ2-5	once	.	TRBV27	CASSLYTEETQYF	TGTGCCAGCAGTTTATACACGGAAGAGACCCAGTACTTC
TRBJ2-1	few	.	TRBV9	CASSVELGTKQFF	TGTGCCAGCAGCGTAGAGTTAGGCACGAAGCAGTTCTTC
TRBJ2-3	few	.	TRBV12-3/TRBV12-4	CASSHPEGSQYF	TGTGCCAGCAGTCATCCAGAGGGCTCGCAGTATTTT
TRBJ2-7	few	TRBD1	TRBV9	CASSSHGTGNYEQYF	TGTGCCAGCAGCTCTCACGGGACAGGTAACTACGAGCAGTACTTC
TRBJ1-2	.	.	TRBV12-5	CASGLEQVDGYTF	TGTGCTAGTGGTTTGGAACAGGTGGATGGCTACACCTTC
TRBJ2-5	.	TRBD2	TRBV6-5	CASSYWGTSGDQETQYF	TGTGCCAGCAGTTATTGGGGGACTAGCGGGGACCAAGAGACCCAGTACTTC
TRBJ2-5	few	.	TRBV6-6	CASSRLGRETQYF	TGTGCCAGCAGCAGACTAGGAAGAGAGACCCAGTACTTC
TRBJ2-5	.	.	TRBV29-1	CSGRGGVKETQYF	TGCAGCGGACGCGGCGGGGTAAAGGAGACCCAGTACTTC
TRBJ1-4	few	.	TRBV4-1	CASSHGGGRWEKLFF	TGCGCCAGCAGCCATGGGGGGGGGCGTTGGGAAAAACTGTTTTTT
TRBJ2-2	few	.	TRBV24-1	CATSAEKTAHTGELFF	TGTGCCACCAGTGCTGAAAAGACAGCACACACCGGGGAGCTGTTTTTT
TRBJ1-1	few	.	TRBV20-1	CSAKRGFAGWGLNTEAFF	TGCAGTGCCAAGAGAGGTTTCGCCGGGTGGGGGTTGAACACTGAAGCTTTCTTT
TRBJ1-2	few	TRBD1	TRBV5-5	CASTSAGQGGDYGYTF	TGTGCCAGCACCTCTGCGGGACAGGGAGGGGACTATGGCTACACCTTC
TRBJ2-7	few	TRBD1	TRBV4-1	CASSQPGQGNEQYF	TGCGCCAGCAGCCAGCCCGGACAGGGGAACGAGCAGTACTTC
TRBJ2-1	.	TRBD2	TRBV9	CASSPRGGLAGSSYNEQFF	TGTGCCAGCAGCCCACGAGGGGGACTAGCGGGGAGCTCCTACAATGAGCAGTTCTTC
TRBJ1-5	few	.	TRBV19	CASSITRLKRYQPQHF	TGTGCCAGTAGTATCACCCGCCTGAAACGGTATCAGCCCCAGCATTTT
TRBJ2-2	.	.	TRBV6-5	CASSLARGSGELFF	TGTGCCAGCAGTTTGGCCCGGGGGAGCGGGGAGCTGTTTTTT
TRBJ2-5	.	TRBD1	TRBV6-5	CASSLTGTGGGQETQYF	TGTGCCAGCAGTTTGACCGGGACAGGGGGAGGCCAAGAGACCCAGTACTTC
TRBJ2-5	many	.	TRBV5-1	CASSLGGNQETQYF	TGTGCCAGCAGCTTAGGAGGGAACCAAGAGACCCAGTACTTC
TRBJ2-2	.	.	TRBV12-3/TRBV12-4	CASSSLGLTWELFF	TGTGCCAGCAGCTCCCTCGGGTTGACCTGGGAGCTGTTTTTT
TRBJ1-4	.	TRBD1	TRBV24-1	CATSDLTRDREVAREKLFF	TGTGCCACCAGTGACCTAACCCGGGACAGGGAAGTGGCTCGGGAAAAACTGTTTTTT
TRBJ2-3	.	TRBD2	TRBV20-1	CSARDDGGVTDTQYF	TGCAGTGCTAGAGACGACGGGGGGGTCACAGATACGCAGTATTTT
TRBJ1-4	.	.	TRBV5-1	CASSPSALPSDEKLFF	TGCGCCAGCAGCCCGTCGGCGTTGCCAAGCGATGAAAAACTGTTTTTT
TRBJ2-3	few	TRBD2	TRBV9	CASSAARLAGGIDTQYF	TGTGCCAGCAGTGCTGCTCGACTAGCGGGGGGCATAGATACGCAGTATTTT
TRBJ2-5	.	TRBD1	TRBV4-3	CASSQDRAGGAGETQYF	TGCGCCAGCAGCCAAGATCGGGCAGGGGGCGCAGGAGAGACCCAGTACTTC
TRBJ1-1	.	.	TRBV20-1	CSATIGGMNTEAFF	TGCAGTGCTACCATTGGGGGGATGAACACTGAAGCTTTCTTT
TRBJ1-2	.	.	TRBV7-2	CASSLGGLVGYTF	TGTGCCAGCAGCTTAGGAGGACTGGTTGGCTACACCTTC
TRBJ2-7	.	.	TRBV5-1	CASSVTGYEQYF	TGCGCCAGCAGCGTAACAGGTTACGAGCAGTACTTC
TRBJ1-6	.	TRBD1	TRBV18	CASSRTGMESPLHF	TGTGCCAGCTCACGGACAGGGATGGAATCACCCCTCCACTTT
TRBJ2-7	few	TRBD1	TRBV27	CASSFRTGGGYEQYF	TGTGCCAGCAGTTTCCGGACAGGGGGCGGGTACGAGCAGTACTTC